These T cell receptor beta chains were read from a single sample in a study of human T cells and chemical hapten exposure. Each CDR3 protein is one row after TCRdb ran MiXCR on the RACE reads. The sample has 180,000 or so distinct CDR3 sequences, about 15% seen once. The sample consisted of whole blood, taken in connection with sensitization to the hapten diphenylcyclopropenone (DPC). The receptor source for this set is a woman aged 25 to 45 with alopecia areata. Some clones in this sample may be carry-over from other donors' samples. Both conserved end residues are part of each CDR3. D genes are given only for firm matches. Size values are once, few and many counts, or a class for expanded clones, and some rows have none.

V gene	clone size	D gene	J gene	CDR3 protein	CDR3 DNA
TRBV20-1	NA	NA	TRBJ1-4	CSARRGTPATNEKLFF	TGCAGTGCCCGACGGGGGACACCTGCAACTAATGAAAAACTGTTTTTT
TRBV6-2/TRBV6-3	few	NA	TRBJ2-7	CASGRRTSYEQYF	TGTGCCAGCGGCCGGAGGACGTCCTACGAGCAGTACTTC
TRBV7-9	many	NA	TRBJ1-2	CASSYTRRGYGYTF	TGTGCCAGCAGCTATACGAGGAGGGGCTATGGCTACACCTTC
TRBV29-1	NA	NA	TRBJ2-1	CSVEGDLSSSYNEQFF	TGCAGCGTTGAAGGGGACCTCTCGAGCTCCTACAATGAGCAGTTCTTC
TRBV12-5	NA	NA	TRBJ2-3	CASGFTDTQYF	TGTGCTAGTGGTTTCACAGATACGCAGTATTTT
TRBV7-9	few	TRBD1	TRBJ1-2	CASSFPMPGQSSYGYTF	TGTGCCAGCAGCTTTCCCATGCCGGGACAGAGTAGCTATGGCTACACCTTC
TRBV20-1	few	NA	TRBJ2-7	CSARPGTASSYEQYF	TGCAGTGCTAGACCCGGGACTGCGAGCTCCTACGAGCAGTACTTC
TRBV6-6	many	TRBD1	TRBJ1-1	CASRSTGEETEAFF	TGTGCCAGCAGAAGCACAGGGGAAGAAACTGAAGCTTTCTTT
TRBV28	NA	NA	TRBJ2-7	CASSLGIGDYEQYF	TGTGCCAGCAGTTTAGGAATCGGGGATTACGAGCAGTACTTC
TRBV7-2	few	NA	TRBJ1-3	CASSSSSGNTIYF	TGTGCCAGCAGTTCGAGCTCTGGAAACACCATATATTTT
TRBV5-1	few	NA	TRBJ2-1	CASSLEASSYNEQFF	TGCGCCAGCAGCTTGGAGGCGAGCTCCTACAATGAGCAGTTCTTC
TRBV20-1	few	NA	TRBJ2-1	CSASDRYNEQFF	TGCAGTGCGTCGGACAGATACAATGAGCAGTTCTTC
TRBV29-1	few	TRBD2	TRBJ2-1	CSVSKRGDNEQFF	TGCAGCGTTTCAAAGCGGGGGGACAATGAGCAGTTCTTC
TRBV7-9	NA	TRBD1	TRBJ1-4	CASSWTGSNEKLFF	TGTGCCAGCAGCTGGACAGGCTCGAATGAAAAACTGTTTTTT
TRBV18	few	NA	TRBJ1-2	CASSPEDYGYTF	TGTGCCAGCTCACCTGAAGACTATGGCTACACCTTC
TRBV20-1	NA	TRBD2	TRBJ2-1	CSARERETSGSNEQFF	TGCAGTGCTAGAGAGCGTGAGACTAGCGGGAGTAATGAGCAGTTCTTC
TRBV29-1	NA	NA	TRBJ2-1	CTIGQPSYNEQFF	TGCACCATTGGACAGCCGTCCTACAATGAGCAGTTCTTC
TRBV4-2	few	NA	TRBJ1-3	CASSQDRGAQLSGNTIYF	TGTGCCAGCAGCCAAGATCGAGGGGCCCAACTCTCTGGAAACACCATATATTTT
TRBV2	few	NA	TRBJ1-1	CASSEAFGREHTEAFF	TGTGCCAGCAGTGAAGCGTTCGGCAGGGAGCACACTGAAGCTTTCTTT
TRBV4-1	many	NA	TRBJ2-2	CASSQARVEGTGELFF	TGCGCCAGCAGCCAAGCTCGGGTCGAGGGCACCGGGGAGCTGTTTTTT
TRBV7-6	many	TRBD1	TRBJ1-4	CASSPTGVPGEKLFF	TGTGCCAGCAGCCCGACAGGGGTCCCCGGGGAAAAACTGTTTTTT
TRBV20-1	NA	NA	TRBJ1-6	CSATSTNSPLHF	TGCAGTGCTACCTCGACCAATTCACCCCTCCACTTT
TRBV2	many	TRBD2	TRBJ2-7	CASSRGLAGTYEQYF	TGTGCCAGCAGTCGAGGACTAGCGGGAACCTACGAGCAGTACTTC
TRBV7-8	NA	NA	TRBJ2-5	CASSLFFGGQGETQYF	TGTGCCAGCAGCTTGTTTTTCGGGGGCCAAGGGGAGACCCAGTACTTC
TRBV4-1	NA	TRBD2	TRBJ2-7	CASSQNSGGSSYEQYF	TGCGCCAGCAGCCAGAATAGCGGGGGGAGCTCCTACGAGCAGTACTTC
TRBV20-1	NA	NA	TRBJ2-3	CSARPLEQLSTDSQYF	TGCAGTGCTCGACCACTCGAACAGCTAAGCACAGATTCGCAGTATTTT
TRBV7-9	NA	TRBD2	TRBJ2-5	CASSWRSGGEETQYF	TGTGCCAGCAGCTGGCGGAGCGGGGGGGAAGAGACCCAGTACTTC
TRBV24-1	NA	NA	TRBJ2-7	CATGQGHEQYF	TGTGCCACCGGGCAGGGCCACGAGCAGTACTTC
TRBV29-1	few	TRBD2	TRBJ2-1	CSVDPGLAGYNEQFF	TGCAGCGTTGATCCTGGACTAGCGGGATACAATGAGCAGTTCTTC
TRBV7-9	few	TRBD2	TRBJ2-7	CASSSGLAVTYEQYF	TGTGCCAGCAGCTCCGGACTAGCGGTCACCTACGAGCAGTACTTC
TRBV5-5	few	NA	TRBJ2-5	CASSDQRSALETQYF	TGTGCCAGCAGCGACCAGCGCTCAGCTCTTGAGACCCAGTACTTC
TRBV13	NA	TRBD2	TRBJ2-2	CASSRRTSGSNTGELFF	TGTGCCAGCAGCCGCCGGACTAGCGGGAGCAACACCGGGGAGCTGTTTTTT
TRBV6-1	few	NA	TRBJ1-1	CASPSSNTEAFF	TGTGCCAGTCCGTCGTCGAACACTGAAGCTTTCTTT
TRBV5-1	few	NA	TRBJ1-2	CASSLTGVRDGYTF	TGCGCCAGCAGCCTCACCGGGGTACGCGATGGCTACACCTTC
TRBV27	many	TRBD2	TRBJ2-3	CASSLEAGVDTQYF	TGTGCCAGCAGTTTAGAGGCGGGGGTAGATACGCAGTATTTT
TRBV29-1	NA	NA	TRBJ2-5	CSVGLTETQYF	TGCAGCGTGGGCTTGACGGAGACCCAGTACTTC
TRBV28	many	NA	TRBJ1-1	CASSSSSGGWTEAFF	TGTGCCAGCAGTTCCTCGTCCGGGGGATGGACTGAAGCTTTCTTT
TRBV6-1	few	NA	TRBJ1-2	CASSEAVRTDYGYTF	TGTGCCAGCAGTGAAGCTGTCCGGACGGACTATGGCTACACCTTC
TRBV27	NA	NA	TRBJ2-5	CASSWAGKETQYF	TGTGCCAGCAGTTGGGCGGGGAAAGAGACCCAGTACTTC
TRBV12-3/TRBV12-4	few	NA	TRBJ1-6	CASSLQGFNSPLHF	TGTGCCAGCAGTTTGCAGGGCTTTAATTCACCCCTCCACTTT
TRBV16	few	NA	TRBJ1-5	CASSPPVRESAQHF	TGTGCCAGCAGTCCCCCTGTGAGGGAATCAGCCCAGCATTTT
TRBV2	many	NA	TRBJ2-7	CASMAPRDTASYEQYF	TGTGCCAGCATGGCCCCCCGGGACACAGCATCCTACGAGCAGTACTTC
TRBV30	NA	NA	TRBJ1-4	CAWEGEKLFF	TGTGCCTGGGAGGGTGAAAAACTGTTTTTT